This entry lists 19 T cell receptor beta chains sequenced from one sample in a study of early T cells in non-severe SARS-CoV-2 infection. TCRdb fed the 5' RACE reads into MiXCR, producing one record per CDR3 protein. The data hold approximately 77,000 distinct CDR3 sequences, with less than 15% observed a single time. Sequenced: whole blood. The receptors here all came from an adult who was a healthcare worker with PCR-confirmed SARS-CoV-2 infection or an uninfected control (not recorded which).

This clonotype was counted a few times. The genes are TRBV5-6 and TRBJ1-2; D is ambiguous. Between the trimmed V and J ends, which lost 5 bases and 1 base, there was a span of 9 bases. CDR1 is SGHDT and CDR2 is YYEEEE in the germline V gene. This CDR3 spans 13 amino acids. The CDR3 spells CASRYDINYGYTF. The CDR3 region has the DNA TGTGCCAGCAGATATGACATTAACTATGGCTACACCTTC.

This clonotype was recorded at least ten times. This chain uses TRBV28 with TRBJ1-1; 7 nucleotides match TRBD1. Looked up from germline, CDR1 is MDHEN and CDR2 is SYDVKM. The CDR3 totals 11 residues. V was clipped by 8 bases and J by 9 bases; unmatched bases: 6. The CDR3 region is CASGTDRQAFF. CDR3 nucleotide sequence: TGTGCCAGCGGGACAGATAGACAAGCTTTCTTT.

This clonotype was found a few times. CDR3 protein: CASSRTSGGHNEQFF. In DNA form, the CDR3 reads TGTGCCAGCAGCCGGACTAGCGGGGGGCACAATGAGCAGTTCTTC. This chain joins TRBV4-2 and TRBJ2-1; 14 bases match TRBD2. V lost 4 bases to trimming and J lost 5 bases; unmatched junction nucleotides: 1. Germline CDR1 LGHNA, CDR2 YNFKEQ. The CDR3 covers 15 residues.

The chain has TRBV11-2 and TRBJ2-1, with 11 bases that match TRBD2. With 3 bases clipped from V and 4 bases from J, the junction kept 5 bases outside the gene matches. Germline V gene sequence: CDR1 SGHAT, CDR2 FQNNGV. This CDR3 is 16 amino acids long. CDR3: CASSFWTSGLYNEQFF. CDR3 bases: TGTGCCAGCAGCTTCTGGACTAGCGGGTTATACAATGAGCAGTTCTTC.

A few counts support this clonotype. The chain is built from TRBV6-2 or TRBV6-3 and TRBJ1-4; D gene uncertain. Germline V gives CDR1 MNHEY, CDR2 SVGEGT. The CDR3 spans 14 residues. V was cut by 5 bases and J by 4 bases, with 11 bases left in between. CDR3 sequence: CASSPRRGNEKLFF. CDR3 coding DNA: TGTGCCAGCAGTCCACGACGGGGTAATGAAAAACTGTTTTTT.

There are a few counts of this clonotype. This chain joins TRBV20-1 and TRBJ2-7, with D possibly called TRBD1 or TRBD2 (6 bases each). This CDR3 comprises 13 residues. Germline V CDR1 and CDR2: DFQATT, SNEGSKA (reference sequence). Trimming left V 4 bases short and J 3 bases short, with 13 bases between. CDR3 residues: CSATLEGGYEQYF. CDR3 nucleotides: TGCAGTGCTACTCTAGAGGGGGGCTACGAGCAGTACTTC.

This clonotype was seen many times. V and J are TRBV5-1 and TRBJ1-5; D is ambiguous. From germline, CDR1 is SGHRS and CDR2 YFSETQ. CDR3 length: 14 amino acids. V was cut by 0 bases and J by 1 base, with 5 bases left in between. The CDR3 region has the DNA TGCGCCAGCAGCTTGGGACGGAGCAATCAGCCCCAGCATTTT. Translation gives CASSLGRSNQPQHF.

This clonotype has ten or more counts. The chain joins TRBV3-1 to TRBJ1-2; D not certain. CDR3 size: 11 residues. V was pared by 3 bases and J by 5 bases, with 4 bases between. CDR1 and CDR2 (germline): LGHDT, YNNKEL (reference sequence). This chain's CDR3 is CASSQGYGYTF. The CDR3 region has the DNA TGTGCCAGCAGCCAGGGATATGGCTACACCTTC.

This clonotype came up many times. J is TRBJ1-1 and V is TRBV28; D is possibly TRBD1 (5 bases). V dropped 4 bases and J dropped 1 base, with 13 bases sitting between them. This CDR3 has 15 amino acids. From germline, CDR1 is MDHEN and CDR2 SYDVKM. The CDR3 sequence: CASSSQGPKNTEAFF. CDR3 in DNA: TGTGCCAGCAGTTCTCAGGGACCCAAGAACACTGAAGCTTTCTTT.

This clonotype was counted a few times. The rearrangement links TRBV5-1 to TRBJ2-3, with D tentatively TRBD1 (5 bases). CDR3 size: 14 residues. Germline-derived CDR1 and CDR2 are SGHRS and YFSETQ. The V end was cut by 3 bases, the J end by 1 base, with 9 bases between. The CDR3 protein is CASSSREGTDTQYF. For the CDR3, the DNA is TGCGCCAGCAGCTCCAGGGAAGGCACAGATACGCAGTATTTT.

This clonotype has at least ten counts. The V gene is TRBV10-3, the J gene TRBJ2-7; TRBD2 agrees at 7 bases. The V gene end was trimmed by 4 bases and the J gene end by 6 bases; junction bases not matched to a gene: 0. This CDR3 spans 11 amino acids. CDR1 and CDR2 from the germline V gene are ENHRY and SYGVKD. CDR3 in DNA: TGTGCCATCAGTGGGGGGGGCGAGCAGTACTTC. Translated: CAISGGGEQYF.

There are a few counts of this clonotype. The chain joins TRBV2 to TRBJ2-7; D might be TRBD1 or TRBD2, each matching 6 bases. Looked up from germline, CDR1 is SNHLY and CDR2 is FYNNEI. This CDR3 has 15 amino acids. Deletions cut 7 bases from V and 7 bases from J, with 23 bases between. In DNA form, the CDR3 reads TGTGCCAGCAAGAAGGGTCCGGGGGCATCGTGGGAGCAGTACTTC. Translation: CASKKGPGASWEQYF.

The CDR3 here is CAWSMTGGLAKNIQYF. The CDR3 nucleotides are TGTGCCTGGAGCATGACAGGGGGATTAGCCAAAAACATTCAGTACTTC. V is TRBV30 and J is TRBJ2-4; TRBD1 aligns across 9 bases. Germline CDR1 GTSNPN, CDR2 SVGIG (reference sequence). Unmatched junction bases numbered 6, after V lost 3 bases and J lost 0 bases. This CDR3 is built from 16 residues.

Many counts were recorded for this clonotype. This chain joins TRBV13 and TRBJ2-1, with TRBD1 matching 8 bases. Germline lookup yields CDR1 PRHDT and CDR2 FYEKMQ (reference sequence). The CDR3 is made up of 17 amino acids. Trimming took 0 bases from V and 1 from J; bases not matched to a gene: 5. CDR3 in DNA: TGTGCCAGCAGCTTAGGCCGACAGGGGAGGTCCTACAATGAGCAGTTCTTC. Translation: CASSLGRQGRSYNEQFF.

On this clonotype itself: A single base separates this from a much larger clone, so it may be a read error. The chain carries TRBV24-1 and TRBJ2-5, with TRBD1 identical over 7 bases. Losses at the gene ends were 3 bases for V and 8 bases for J; bases not matched to a gene: 8. This CDR3 has 14 amino acids. CDR1 and CDR2 (germline): KGHDR, SFDVKD. The DNA for the CDR3 is TGTGCCACCAGTGATCAACAGGGGACAGACACCCAGTACTTC. It translates to CATSDQQGTDTQYF.

This clonotype was counted a few times. V is TRBV30 and J is TRBJ2-5, with D possibly being TRBD1 or TRBD2 (6 bases each). The CDR3 totals 12 residues. V was trimmed by 3 bases and J by 7 bases, leaving 12 bases between them. Germline V gene lookup returns CDR1 GTSNPN and CDR2 SVGIG (reference sequence). The CDR3 bases are TGTGCCTGGAGGACAGGAGGGGGGACCCAGTACTTC. It specifies CAWRTGGGTQYF.

CDR3 sequence reads: CSARNLNYEQYF. The CDR3 bases are TGCAGTGCTAGAAACCTAAACTACGAGCAGTACTTC. The chain joins TRBV20-1 to TRBJ2-7; D ambiguous. V lost 2 bases and J 3 bases, leaving 8 bases between the germline ends. In germline, CDR1 is DFQATT, CDR2 SNEGSKA (reference sequence). The CDR3 runs 12 residues.

As concerns this clonotype: Being one base from a much bigger clone, this may be a read error. This is likely a read error, given that the CDR3 carries no conserved phenylalanine or tryptophan at its end. The V and J genes are TRBV20-1 and TRBJ2-7; TRBD2 matches 12 bases. The germline V gene has CDR1 DFQATT and CDR2 SNEGSKA (reference sequence). The CDR3 is 15 residues long. The V segment lost 0 bases and the J segment 7 bases; nucleotides outside the gene matches: 7. Here the CDR3 reads CSARDPASGRVEQYY. The CDR3 nucleotides are TGCAGTGCTAGAGATCCGGCTAGCGGGAGGGTAGAGCAGTACTAC.

V and J are TRBV28 and TRBJ1-2; 8 bases agree with TRBD1. The ends lost 5 bases at V and 4 bases at J; junction bases unmatched: 6. Germline V gives CDR1 MDHEN, CDR2 SYDVKM. The length of the CDR3 is 14 residues. The CDR3: CASSADRAPYGYTF. The CDR3 nucleotides are TGTGCCAGCAGTGCGGACAGGGCCCCCTATGGCTACACCTTC.